The clone carrying this T cell receptor beta chain showed up just a few times. Germline values: CDR1 MDHEN, CDR2 SYDVKM. The CDR3 sequence is 14 residues long. V was pared by 6 bases and J by 8 bases, with 19 bases between. This sample is part of a study of T cell responses to AZD1222 COVID-19 vaccine. Profiling relied on immunoSEQ multiplex PCR, and the TCRdb table lists in-frame clones only, not all of them. The sample comprises some 110,000 clones, about 80% of which are singletons, and about 9.5% rests with the top ten. This sequence was found in an adult in good health. The sequencing here drew on peripheral blood, taken on day 0 of AZD1222 vaccination. The chain couples TRBV28 to TRBJ1-2; a possible D gene is TRBD1 (5 bases). The DNA for the CDR3 is TGTGCCAGCAGCCCAGGGAACCTTCATGGCGGCTACACCTTC. Translation: CASSPGNLHGGYTF.